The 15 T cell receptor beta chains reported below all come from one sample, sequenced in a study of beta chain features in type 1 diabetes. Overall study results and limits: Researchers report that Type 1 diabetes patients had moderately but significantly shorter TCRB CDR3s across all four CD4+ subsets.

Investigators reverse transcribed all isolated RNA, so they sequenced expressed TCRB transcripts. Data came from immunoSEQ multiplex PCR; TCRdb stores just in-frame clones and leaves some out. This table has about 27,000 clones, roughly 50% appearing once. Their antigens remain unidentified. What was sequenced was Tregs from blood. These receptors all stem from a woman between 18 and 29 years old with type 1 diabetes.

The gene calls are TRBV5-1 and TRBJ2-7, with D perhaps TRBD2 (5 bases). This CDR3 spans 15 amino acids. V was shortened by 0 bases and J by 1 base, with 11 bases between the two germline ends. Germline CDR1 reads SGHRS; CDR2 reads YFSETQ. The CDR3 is CASSLEGSRSYEQYF. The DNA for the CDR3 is TGCGCCAGCAGCTTGGAAGGGAGTAGGTCCTACGAGCAGTACTTC. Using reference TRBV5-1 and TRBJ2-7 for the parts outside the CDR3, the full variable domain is KAGVTQTPRYLIKTRGQQVTLSCSPISGHRSVSWYQQTPGQGLQFLFEYFSETQRNKGNFPGRFSGRQFSNSRSEMNVSTLELGDSALYLCASSLEGSRSYEQYFGPGTRLTVT.

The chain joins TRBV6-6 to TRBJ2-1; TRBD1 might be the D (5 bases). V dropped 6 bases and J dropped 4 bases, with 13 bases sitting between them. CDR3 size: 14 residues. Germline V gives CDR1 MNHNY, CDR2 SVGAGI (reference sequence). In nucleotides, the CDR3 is TGTGCCAGCAGGGACACGTTGGAGTACAATGAGCAGTTCTTC. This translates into CASRDTLEYNEQFF.

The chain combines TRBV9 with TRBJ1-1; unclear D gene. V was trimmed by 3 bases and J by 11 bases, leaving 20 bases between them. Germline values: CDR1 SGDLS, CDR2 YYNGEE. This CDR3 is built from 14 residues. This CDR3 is CASSEGVNSLEAFF. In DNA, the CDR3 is TGTGCCAGCAGCGAAGGCGTCAATAGTCTGGAGGCTTTCTTT. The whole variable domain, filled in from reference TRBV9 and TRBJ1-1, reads DSGVTQTPKHLITATGQRVTLRCSPRSGDLSVYWYQQSLDQGLQFLIQYYNGEERAKGNILERFSAQQFPDLHSELNLSSLELGDSALYFCASSEGVNSLEAFFGQGTRLTVV.

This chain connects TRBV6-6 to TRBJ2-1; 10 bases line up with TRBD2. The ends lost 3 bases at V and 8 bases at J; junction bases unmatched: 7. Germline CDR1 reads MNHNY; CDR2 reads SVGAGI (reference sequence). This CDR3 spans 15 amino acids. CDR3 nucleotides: TGTGCCAGCAGTTATGGACTAGCGGTAGGGGATGAGCAGTTCTTC. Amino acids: CASSYGLAVGDEQFF.

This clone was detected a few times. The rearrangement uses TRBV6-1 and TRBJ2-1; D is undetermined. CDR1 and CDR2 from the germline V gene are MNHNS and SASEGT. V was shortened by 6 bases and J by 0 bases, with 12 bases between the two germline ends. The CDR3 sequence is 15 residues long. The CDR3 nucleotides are TGTGCCAGCAGCCCGAGGTTACGCTCCTACAATGAGCAGTTCTTC. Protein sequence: CASSPRLRSYNEQFF.

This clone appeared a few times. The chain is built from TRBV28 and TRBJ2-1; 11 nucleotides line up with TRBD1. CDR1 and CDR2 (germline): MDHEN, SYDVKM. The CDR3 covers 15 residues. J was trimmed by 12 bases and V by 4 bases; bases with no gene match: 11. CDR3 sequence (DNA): TGTGCCAGCAGTTCACCCCTCGGACAGGGGGCGCGGCAGTTCTTC. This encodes CASSSPLGQGARQFF.

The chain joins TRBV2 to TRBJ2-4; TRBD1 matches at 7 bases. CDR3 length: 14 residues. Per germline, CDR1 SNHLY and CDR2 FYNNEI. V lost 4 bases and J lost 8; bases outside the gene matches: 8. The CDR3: CASSVRGGLDIQYF. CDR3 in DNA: TGTGCCAGCAGTGTAAGAGGGGGCCTGGACATTCAGTACTTC.

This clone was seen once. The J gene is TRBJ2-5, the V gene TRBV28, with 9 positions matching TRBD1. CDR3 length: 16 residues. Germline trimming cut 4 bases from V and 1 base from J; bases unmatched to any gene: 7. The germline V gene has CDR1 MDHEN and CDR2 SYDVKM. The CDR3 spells CASSWGQGFGQETQYF. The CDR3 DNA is TGTGCCAGCAGTTGGGGACAGGGCTTCGGCCAAGAGACCCAGTACTTC.

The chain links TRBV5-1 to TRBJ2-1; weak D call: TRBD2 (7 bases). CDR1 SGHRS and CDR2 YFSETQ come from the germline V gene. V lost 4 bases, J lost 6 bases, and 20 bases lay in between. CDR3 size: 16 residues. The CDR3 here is CASSTNPGGLLNEQFF. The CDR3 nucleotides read TGCGCCAGCAGCACAAACCCCGGGGGGCTGCTCAATGAGCAGTTCTTC.

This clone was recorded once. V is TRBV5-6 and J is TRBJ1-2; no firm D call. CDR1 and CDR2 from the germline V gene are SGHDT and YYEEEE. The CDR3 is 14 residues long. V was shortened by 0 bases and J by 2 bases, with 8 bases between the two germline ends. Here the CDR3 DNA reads TGTGCCAGCAGCTTGGGGACGGGGAACTATGGCTACACCTTC. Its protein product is CASSLGTGNYGYTF.

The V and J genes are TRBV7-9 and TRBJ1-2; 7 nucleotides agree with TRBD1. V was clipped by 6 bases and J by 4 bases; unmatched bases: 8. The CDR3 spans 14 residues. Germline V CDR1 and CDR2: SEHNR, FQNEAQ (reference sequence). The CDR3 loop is CASSPGGQPYGYTF. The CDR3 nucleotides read TGTGCCAGCAGTCCCGGGGGACAGCCCTATGGCTACACCTTC.

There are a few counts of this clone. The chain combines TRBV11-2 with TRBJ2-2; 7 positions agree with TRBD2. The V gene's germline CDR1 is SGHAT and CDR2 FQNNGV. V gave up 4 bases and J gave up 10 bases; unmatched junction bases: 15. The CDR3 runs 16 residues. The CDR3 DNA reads TGTGCCAGCAGCTCGGGAGGAATACTAGCCAGGGCGGAGCTGTTTTTT. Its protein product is CASSSGGILARAELFF.

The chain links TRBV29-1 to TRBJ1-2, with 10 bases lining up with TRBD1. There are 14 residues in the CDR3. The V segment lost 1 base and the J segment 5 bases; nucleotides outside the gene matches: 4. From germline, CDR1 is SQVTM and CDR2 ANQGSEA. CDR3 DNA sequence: TGCAGCGTTGAAGTGGACAGGGGGGGATATGGCTACACCTTC. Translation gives CSVEVDRGGYGYTF.

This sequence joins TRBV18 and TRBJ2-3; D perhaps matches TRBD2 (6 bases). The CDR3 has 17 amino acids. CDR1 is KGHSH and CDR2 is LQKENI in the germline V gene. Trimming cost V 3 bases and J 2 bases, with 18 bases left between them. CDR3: CASSPGQPGTVTDTQYF. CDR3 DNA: TGTGCCAGCTCACCCGGTCAGCCAGGGACTGTCACAGATACGCAGTATTTT.

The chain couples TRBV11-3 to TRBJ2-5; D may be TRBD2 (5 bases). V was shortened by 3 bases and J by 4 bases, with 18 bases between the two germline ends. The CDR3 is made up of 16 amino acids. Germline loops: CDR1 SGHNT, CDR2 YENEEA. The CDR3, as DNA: TGTGCCAGCAGCTTGATAGGCGACTACTCTGGAGAGACCCAGTACTTC. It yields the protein CASSLIGDYSGETQYF. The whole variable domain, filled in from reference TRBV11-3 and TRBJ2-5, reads EAGVVQSPRYKIIEKKQPVAFWCNPISGHNTLYWYLQNLGQGPELLIRYENEEAVDDSQLPKDRFSAERLKGVDSTLKIQPAELGDSAVYLCASSLIGDYSGETQYFGPGTRLLVL.